This T cell receptor (beta chain) was recorded in a study of tissue T cells after allogeneic stem cell transplantation. Background on the study: Tissue samples with histologically apparent lymphocytes on H&E review were prioritized for sequencing.

Study results and caveats: Shared clones across patients were few; motif clustering revealed tissue-specific shared signatures. Blood and spleen captured only part of the tissue TCR repertoire.

The CDR3 runs 15 residues. Germline CDR1 reads LNHDA; CDR2 reads SQIVND (reference sequence). J was trimmed by 0 bases and V by 4 bases; bases with no gene match: 2. GI sites, liver, skin and spleen were taken after median 9.75 post-mortem hours. Clones were read by immunoSEQ multiplex PCR, and TCRdb kept only the in-frame ones, dropping some. Of about 24,000 clones in the sample, roughly 70% were seen once. On this clone itself: The antigen is unknown.

Source: tissue from the ileum, taken at autopsy. V usage is TRBV19 and J usage is TRBJ2-7, with 11 bases matching TRBD2. The TCR comes from an older female donor with lung cancer. The CDR3 loop reads CASSRGTSGSYEQYF. The CDR3 region has the DNA TGTGCCAGTAGTAGGGGGACTAGCGGCTCCTACGAGCAGTACTTC.